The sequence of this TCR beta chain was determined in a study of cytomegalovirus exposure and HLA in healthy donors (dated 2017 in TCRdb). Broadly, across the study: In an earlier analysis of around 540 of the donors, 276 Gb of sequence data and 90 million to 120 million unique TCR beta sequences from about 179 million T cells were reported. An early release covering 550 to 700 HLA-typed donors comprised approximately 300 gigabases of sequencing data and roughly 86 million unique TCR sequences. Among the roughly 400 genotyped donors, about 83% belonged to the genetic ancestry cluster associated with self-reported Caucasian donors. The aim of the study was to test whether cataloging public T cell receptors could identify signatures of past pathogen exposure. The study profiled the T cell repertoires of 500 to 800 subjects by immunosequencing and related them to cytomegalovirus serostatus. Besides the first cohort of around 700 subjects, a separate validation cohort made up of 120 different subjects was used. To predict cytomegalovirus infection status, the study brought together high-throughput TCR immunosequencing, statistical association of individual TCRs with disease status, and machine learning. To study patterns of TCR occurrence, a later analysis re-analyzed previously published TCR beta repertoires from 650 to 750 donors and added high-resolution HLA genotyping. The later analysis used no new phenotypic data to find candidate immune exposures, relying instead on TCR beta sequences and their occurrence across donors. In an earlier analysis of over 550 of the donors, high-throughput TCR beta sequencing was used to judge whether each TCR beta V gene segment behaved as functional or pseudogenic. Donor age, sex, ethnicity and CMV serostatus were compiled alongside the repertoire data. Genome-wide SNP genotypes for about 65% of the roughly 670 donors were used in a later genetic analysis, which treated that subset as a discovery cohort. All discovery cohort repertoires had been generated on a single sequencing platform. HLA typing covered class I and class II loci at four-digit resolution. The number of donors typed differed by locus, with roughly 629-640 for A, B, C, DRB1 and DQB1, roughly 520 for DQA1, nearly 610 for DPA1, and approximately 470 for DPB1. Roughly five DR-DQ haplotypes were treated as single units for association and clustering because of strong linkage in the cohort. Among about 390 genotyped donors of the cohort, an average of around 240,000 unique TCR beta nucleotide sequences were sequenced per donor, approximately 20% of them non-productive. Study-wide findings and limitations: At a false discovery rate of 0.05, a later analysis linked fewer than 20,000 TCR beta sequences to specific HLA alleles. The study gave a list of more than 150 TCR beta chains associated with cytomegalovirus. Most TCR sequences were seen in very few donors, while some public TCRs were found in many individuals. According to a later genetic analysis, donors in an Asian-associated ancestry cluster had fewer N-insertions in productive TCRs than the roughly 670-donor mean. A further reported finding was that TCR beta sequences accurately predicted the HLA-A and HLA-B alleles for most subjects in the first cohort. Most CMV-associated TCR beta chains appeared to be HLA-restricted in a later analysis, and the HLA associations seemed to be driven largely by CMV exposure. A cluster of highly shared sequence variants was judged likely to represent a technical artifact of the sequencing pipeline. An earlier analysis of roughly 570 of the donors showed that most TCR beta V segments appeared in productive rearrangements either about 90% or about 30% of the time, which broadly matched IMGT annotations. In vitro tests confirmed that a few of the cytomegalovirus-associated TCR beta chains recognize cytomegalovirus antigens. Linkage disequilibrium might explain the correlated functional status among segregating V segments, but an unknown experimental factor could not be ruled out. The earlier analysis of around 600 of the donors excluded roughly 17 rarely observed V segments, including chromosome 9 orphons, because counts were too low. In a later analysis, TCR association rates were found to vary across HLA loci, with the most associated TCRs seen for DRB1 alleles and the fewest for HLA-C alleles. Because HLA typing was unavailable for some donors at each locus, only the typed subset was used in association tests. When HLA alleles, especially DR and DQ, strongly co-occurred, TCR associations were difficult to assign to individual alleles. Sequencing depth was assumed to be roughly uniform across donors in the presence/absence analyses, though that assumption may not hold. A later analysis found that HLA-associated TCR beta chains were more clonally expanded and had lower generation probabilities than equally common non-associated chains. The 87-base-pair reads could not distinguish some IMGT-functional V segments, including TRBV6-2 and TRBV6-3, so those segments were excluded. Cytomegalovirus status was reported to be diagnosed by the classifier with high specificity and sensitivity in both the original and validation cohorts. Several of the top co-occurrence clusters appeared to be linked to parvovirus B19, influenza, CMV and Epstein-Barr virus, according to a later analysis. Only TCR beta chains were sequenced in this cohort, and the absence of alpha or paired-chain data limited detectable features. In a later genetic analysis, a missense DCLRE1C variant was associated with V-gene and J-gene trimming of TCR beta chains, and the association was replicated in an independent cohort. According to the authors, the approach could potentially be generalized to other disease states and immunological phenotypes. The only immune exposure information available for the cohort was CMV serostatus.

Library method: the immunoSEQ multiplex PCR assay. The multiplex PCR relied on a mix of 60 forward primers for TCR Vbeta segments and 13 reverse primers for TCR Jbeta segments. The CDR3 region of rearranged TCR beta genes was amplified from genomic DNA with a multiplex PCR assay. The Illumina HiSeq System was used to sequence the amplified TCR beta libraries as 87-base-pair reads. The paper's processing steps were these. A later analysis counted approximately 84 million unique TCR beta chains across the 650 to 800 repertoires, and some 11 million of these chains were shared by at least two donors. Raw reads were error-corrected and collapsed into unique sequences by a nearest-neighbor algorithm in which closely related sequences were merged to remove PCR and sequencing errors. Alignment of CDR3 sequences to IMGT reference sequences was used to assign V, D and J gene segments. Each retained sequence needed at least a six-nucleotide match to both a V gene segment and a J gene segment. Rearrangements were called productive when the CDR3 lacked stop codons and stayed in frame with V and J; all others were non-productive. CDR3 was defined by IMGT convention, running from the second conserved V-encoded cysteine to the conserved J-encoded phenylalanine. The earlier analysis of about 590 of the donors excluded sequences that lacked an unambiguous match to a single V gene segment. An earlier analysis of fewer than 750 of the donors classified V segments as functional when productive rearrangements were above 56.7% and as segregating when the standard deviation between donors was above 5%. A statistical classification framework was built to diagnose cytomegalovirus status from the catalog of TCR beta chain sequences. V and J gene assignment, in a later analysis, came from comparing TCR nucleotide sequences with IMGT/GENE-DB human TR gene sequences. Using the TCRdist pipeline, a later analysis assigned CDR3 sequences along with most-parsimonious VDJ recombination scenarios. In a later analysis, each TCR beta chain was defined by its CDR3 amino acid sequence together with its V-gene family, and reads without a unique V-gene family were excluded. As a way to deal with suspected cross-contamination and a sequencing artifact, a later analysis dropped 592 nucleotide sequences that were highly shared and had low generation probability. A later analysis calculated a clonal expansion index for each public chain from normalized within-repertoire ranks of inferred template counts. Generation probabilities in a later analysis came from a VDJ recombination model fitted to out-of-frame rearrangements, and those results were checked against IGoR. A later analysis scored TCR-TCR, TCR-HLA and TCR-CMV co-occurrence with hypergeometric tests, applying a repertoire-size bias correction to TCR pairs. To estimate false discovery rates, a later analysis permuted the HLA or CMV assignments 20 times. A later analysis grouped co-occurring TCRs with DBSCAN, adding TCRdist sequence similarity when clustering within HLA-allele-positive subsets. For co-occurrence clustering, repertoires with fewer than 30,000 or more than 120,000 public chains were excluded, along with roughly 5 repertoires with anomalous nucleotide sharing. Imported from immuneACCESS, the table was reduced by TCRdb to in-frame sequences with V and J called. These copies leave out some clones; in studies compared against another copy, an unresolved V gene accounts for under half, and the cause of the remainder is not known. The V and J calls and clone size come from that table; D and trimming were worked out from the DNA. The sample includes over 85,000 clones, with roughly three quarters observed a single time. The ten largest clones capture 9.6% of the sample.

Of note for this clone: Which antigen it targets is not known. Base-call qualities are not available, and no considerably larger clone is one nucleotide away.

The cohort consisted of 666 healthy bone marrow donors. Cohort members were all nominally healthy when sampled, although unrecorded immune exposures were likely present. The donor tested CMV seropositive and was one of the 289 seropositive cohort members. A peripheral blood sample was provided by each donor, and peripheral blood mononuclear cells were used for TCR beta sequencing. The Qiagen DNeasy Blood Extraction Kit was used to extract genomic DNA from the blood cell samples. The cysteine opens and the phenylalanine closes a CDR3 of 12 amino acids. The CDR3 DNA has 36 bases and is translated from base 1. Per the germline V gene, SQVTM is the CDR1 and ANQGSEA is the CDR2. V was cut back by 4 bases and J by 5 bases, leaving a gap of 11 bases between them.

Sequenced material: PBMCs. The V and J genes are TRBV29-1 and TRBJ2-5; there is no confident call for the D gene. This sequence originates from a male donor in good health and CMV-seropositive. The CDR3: CSVVSSRETQYF. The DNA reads TGCAGCGTTGTGAGTAGTCGTGAGACCCAGTACTTC.